A selection of T cell receptor beta chains follows, all from one sample in a study of identical twins' blood T cells. A single record per CDR3 protein comes from TCRdb applying MiXCR to the 5' RACE reads. Altogether hundreds of thousands of distinct CDR3 sequences are present, roughly 30% being singletons, with the ten largest covering 5.5% to 7%. Sequencing input: PBMCs. These receptors were obtained from a woman aged 18 to 55 in good health. The CDR3 runs from the conserved cysteine through the conserved F or W. D genes are given only for firm matches. Only some rows state a clone size, as once, few, many or a class for expanded clones.

abundance	v_gene	d_gene	j_gene	CDR3nt	CDR3aa
NA	TRBV29-1	TRBD1	TRBJ2-2	TGCAGCGTTAACAGGGGAACCGGGGAGCTGCTTTTT	CSVNRGTGELLF
NA	TRBV2	NA	TRBJ1-1	TGTGCCAGCAGTGGCAAACCCGGGGGAGGCACTGAAGCTTTCTTT	CASSGKPGGGTEAFF
few	TRBV20-1	NA	TRBJ1-1	TGCAGTGCTAGACCCCTTAGCGACACTGAAGCTTTCTTT	CSARPLSDTEAFF
few	TRBV10-3	NA	TRBJ2-7	TGTGCCATCAGTGATGTGTCCTACGAGCAGTACTTC	CAISDVSYEQYF
NA	TRBV11-2	TRBD1	TRBJ2-1	TGTGCCAGCAGCTCAAGACAGGGTAAGGGGAATGAGCAGTTCTTC	CASSSRQGKGNEQFF
few	TRBV10-3	NA	TRBJ2-3	TGTGCCATCAGTGAGGCCGGTGGGATTAGCACAGATACGCAGTATTTT	CAISEAGGISTDTQYF
NA	TRBV12-5	NA	TRBJ1-1	TGTGCTAGTGGATGGTACGGGACAATCAGAAACACTGAAGCTTTCTTT	CASGWYGTIRNTEAFF
few	TRBV5-6	NA	TRBJ2-5	TGTGCCAGCAGCTTGTCTTTTGAGACCCAGTACTTC	CASSLSFETQYF
few	TRBV20-1	NA	TRBJ2-2	TGCAGTGCTAGTCGTAGGTTGAACACCGGGGAGCTGTTTTTT	CSASRRLNTGELFF
few	TRBV7-6	NA	TRBJ2-7	TGTGCCAGCAGCTTATATAGTGGCCGCGGTTACGAGCAGTACTTC	CASSLYSGRGYEQYF
NA	TRBV7-9	NA	TRBJ1-2	TGTGCCATCAGGCCGTTGGACAACTCCATTAACTATGGCTACACCTTC	CAIRPLDNSINYGYTF
NA	TRBV5-1	NA	TRBJ2-1	TGCGCCAGCAACCCTACGGTGGCGCTCTACAATGAGCAGTTCTTC	CASNPTVALYNEQFF
few	TRBV2	NA	TRBJ1-2	TGTGCCAGAGGGGGCTACACCTTC	CARGGYTF
few	TRBV29-1	TRBD1	TRBJ1-2	TGCAGCGTTGCTACAGGACAGGGAAGCTATGGCTACACCTTC	CSVATGQGSYGYTF
NA	TRBV6-2/TRBV6-3	NA	TRBJ1-2	TGTGCCAGCAGTTGGGACTTCAGATATGGCTACACCTTC	CASSWDFRYGYTF
NA	TRBV20-1	NA	TRBJ1-5	TGCAGTGCTAGAGGAAGGATAGGGGGGGATCAGCCCCAGCATTTT	CSARGRIGGDQPQHF
NA	TRBV18	NA	TRBJ2-2	TGTGCCAGCTCACCCCGGTGCTTGAGGAACACCGGGGAGCTGTTTTTT	CASSPRCLRNTGELFF
few	TRBV6-9	NA	TRBJ2-4	TGTGCCAGCAGTTACGGTGGGAGGAAGACCAAAAACATTCAGTACTTC	CASSYGGRKTKNIQYF